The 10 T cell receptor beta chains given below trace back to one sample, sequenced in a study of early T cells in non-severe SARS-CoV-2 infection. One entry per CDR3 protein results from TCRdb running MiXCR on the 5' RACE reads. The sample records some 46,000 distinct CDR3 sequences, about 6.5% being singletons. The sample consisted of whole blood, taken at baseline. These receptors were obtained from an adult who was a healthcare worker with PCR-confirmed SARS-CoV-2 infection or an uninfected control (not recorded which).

This CDR3 is CSVETDRGRGETQYF. The CDR3 DNA sequence: TGCAGCGTTGAGACAGACAGGGGGCGCGGAGAGACCCAGTACTTC. This chain links TRBV29-1 with TRBJ2-5; 10 bases align to TRBD1. The CDR3 is 15 residues long. V shed 3 bases, J shed 4 bases, and the junction held 8 bases outside the gene matches. From germline, CDR1 is SQVTM and CDR2 ANQGSEA.

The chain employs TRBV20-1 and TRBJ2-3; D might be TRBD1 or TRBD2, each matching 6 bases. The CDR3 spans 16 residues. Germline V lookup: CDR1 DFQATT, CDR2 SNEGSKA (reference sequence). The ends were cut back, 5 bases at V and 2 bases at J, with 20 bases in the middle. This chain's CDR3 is CSAPWGRGRDTDTQYF. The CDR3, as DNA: TGCAGTGCTCCGTGGGGCCGGGGGCGAGACACAGATACGCAGTATTTT.

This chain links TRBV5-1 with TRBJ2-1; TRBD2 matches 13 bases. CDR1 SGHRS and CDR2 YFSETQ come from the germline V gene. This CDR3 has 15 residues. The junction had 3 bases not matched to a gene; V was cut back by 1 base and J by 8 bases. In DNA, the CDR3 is TGCGCCAGCAGCTTGCGGACTAGCGGGAGTGATGAGCAGTTCTTC. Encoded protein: CASSLRTSGSDEQFF.

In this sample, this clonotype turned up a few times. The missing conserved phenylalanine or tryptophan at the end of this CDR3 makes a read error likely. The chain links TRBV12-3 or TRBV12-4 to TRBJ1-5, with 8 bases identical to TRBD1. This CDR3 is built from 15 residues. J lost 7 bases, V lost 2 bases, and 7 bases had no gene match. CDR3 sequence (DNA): TGTGCCAGCAGTTTAAACGGACAGGGTCGCCAGCCCCAGCATCTT. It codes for CASSLNGQGRQPQHL.

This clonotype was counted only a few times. The CDR3 loop is CASSYLSANTEAFF. In nucleotides, the CDR3 is TGTGCCAGCAGTTACTTGTCAGCGAACACTGAAGCTTTCTTT. The gene calls are TRBV6-6 and TRBJ1-1; D is unresolved. The CDR3 is made up of 14 amino acids. V was cut by 1 base and J by 1 base, with 7 bases left in between. The V gene's germline CDR1 is MNHNY and CDR2 SVGAGI (reference sequence).

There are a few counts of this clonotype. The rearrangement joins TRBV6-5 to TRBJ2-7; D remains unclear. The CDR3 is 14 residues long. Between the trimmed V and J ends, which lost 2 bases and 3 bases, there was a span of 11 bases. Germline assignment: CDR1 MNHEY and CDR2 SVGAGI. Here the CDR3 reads CASSYRRSNYEQYF. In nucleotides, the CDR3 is TGTGCCAGCAGTTACAGACGATCCAACTACGAGCAGTACTTC.

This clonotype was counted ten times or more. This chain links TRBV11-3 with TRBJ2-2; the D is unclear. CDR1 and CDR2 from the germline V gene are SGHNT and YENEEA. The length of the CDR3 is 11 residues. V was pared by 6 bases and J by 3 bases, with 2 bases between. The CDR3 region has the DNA TGTGCCAGCAGGGACACCGGGGAGCTGTTTTTT. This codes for CASRDTGELFF.

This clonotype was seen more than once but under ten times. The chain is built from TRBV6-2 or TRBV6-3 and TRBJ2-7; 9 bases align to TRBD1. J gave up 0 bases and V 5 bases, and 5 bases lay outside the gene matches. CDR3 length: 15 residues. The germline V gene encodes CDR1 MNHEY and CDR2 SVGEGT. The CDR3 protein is CASSGQGSNSYEQYF. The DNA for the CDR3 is TGTGCCAGCAGTGGACAGGGGTCCAACTCCTACGAGCAGTACTTC.

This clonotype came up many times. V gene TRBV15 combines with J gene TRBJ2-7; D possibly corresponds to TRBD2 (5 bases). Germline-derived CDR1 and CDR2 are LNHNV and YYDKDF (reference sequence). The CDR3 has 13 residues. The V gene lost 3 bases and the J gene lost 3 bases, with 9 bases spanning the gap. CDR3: CATSRDGGYEQYF. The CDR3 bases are TGTGCCACCAGCAGGGACGGAGGCTACGAGCAGTACTTC.

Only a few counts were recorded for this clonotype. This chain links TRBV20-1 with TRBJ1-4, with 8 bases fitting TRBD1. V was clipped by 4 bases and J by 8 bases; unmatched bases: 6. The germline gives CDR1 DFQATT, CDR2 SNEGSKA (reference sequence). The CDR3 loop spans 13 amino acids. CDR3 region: CSAIPRGPEKLFF. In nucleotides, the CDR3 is TGCAGTGCTATCCCCAGGGGGCCCGAAAAACTGTTTTTT.